This T cell receptor beta chain was captured by sequencing in a study of cytomegalovirus exposure and HLA in healthy donors. Overall study context: HLA-typed donors were the source of some 85 million unique TCRs, which an early data release held. Broader study findings: Across HLA loci, a later analysis found differing TCR association rates, with DRB1 most and HLA-C fewest.

The CDR3 has 15 amino acids. CDR1 and CDR2 (germline): SEHNR, FQNEAQ (reference sequence). Trimming took 4 bases from V and 3 from J; bases not matched to a gene: 9. Notes on this clone: Its target is unknown.

This PCR relied on a set of 60 Vbeta primers and 13 Jbeta primers. Methods used by the authors: An analysis that came later counted 60 million to 80 million unique TCR beta chains, around 12 million shared. Using immunoSEQ multiplex PCR, the repertoire was profiled, and TCRdb retains in-frame clones only, with some absent. V, J and clone size were drawn from that table, and D and trimming were deduced from the DNA. The sample has roughly 160,000 clones, around 77% seen once. The chain has TRBV7-9 and TRBJ2-7, with TRBD1 matching over 7 bases. What was sequenced was PBMCs. The origin of this receptor is a man aged 50 to 59 in good health and CMV-seropositive. The CDR3: CASSSPGTVGYEQYF. DNA for the CDR3: TGTGCCAGCAGCTCACCCGGGACAGTTGGCTACGAGCAGTACTTC.